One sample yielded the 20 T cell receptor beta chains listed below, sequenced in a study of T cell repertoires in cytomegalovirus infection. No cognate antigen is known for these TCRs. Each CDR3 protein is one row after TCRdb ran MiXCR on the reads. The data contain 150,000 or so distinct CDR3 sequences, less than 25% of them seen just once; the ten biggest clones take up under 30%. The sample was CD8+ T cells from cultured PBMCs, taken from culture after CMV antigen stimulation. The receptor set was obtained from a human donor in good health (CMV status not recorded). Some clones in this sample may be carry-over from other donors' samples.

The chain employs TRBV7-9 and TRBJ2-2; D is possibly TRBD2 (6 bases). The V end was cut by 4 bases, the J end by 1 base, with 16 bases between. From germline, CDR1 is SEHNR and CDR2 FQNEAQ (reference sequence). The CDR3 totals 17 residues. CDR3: CASSSWGDAWNTGELFF. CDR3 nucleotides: TGTGCCAGCAGCTCTTGGGGGGATGCCTGGAACACCGGGGAGCTGTTTTTT.

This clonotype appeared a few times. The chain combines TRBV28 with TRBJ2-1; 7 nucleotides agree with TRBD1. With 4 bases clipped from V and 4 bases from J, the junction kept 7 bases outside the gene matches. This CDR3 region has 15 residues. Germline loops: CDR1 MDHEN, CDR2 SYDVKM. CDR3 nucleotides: TGTGCCAGCAGTTCTCGGACAGGATTGTACAATGAGCAGTTCTTC. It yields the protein CASSSRTGLYNEQFF.

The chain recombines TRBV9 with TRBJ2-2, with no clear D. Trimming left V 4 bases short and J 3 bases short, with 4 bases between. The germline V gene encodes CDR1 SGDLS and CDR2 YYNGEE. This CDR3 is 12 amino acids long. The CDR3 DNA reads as TGTGCCAGCAGCACTTACACCGGGGAGCTGTTTTTT. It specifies CASSTYTGELFF.

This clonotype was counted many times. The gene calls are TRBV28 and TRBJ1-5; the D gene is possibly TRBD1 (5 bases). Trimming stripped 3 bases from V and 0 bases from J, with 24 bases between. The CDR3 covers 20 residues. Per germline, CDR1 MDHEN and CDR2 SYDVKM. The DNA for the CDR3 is TGTGCCAGCAGTTTTTCTCCCCTTGAGGGGCTTTCGTATAGCAATCAGCCCCAGCATTTT. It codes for CASSFSPLEGLSYSNQPQHF.

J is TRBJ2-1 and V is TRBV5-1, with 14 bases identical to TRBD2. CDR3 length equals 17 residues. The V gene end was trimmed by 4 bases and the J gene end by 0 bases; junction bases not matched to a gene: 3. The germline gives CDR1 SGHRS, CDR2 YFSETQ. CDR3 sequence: CASSPTSGGASYNEQFF. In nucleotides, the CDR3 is TGCGCCAGCAGCCCGACTAGCGGGGGGGCCTCCTACAATGAGCAGTTCTTC.

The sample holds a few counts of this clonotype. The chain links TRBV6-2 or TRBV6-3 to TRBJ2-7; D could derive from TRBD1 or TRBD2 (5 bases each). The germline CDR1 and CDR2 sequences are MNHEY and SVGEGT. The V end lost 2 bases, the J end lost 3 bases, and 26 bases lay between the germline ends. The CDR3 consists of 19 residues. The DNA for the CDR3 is TGTGCCAGCAGTTACCCGACCAAAGAGGGGTTCCACTCTTACTACGAGCAGTACTTC. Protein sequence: CASSYPTKEGFHSYYEQYF.

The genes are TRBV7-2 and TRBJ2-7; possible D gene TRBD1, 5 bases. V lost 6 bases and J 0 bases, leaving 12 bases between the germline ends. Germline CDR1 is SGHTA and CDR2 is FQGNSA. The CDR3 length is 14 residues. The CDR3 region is CASRDDRYSYEQYF. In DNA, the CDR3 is TGTGCCAGCAGGGATGACAGATACTCCTACGAGCAGTACTTC.

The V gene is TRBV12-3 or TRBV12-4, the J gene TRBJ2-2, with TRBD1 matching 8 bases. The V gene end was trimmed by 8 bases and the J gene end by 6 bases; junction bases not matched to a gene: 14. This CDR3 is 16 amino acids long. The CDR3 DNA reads TGTGCCAGCGGAACCGTGGGACAGGTGCTGGCCGGGGAGCTGTTTTTT. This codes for CASGTVGQVLAGELFF.

CDR3: CASSQAGTDGYTF. As DNA, the CDR3 is TGCGCCAGCAGCCAAGCCGGGACCGATGGCTACACCTTC. V usage is TRBV4-1 and J usage is TRBJ1-2; D is perhaps TRBD1 (5 bases). Germline V gives CDR1 MGHRA, CDR2 YSYEKL. V lost 1 base, J lost 6 bases, and 9 bases lay in between. This CDR3 is built from 13 residues.

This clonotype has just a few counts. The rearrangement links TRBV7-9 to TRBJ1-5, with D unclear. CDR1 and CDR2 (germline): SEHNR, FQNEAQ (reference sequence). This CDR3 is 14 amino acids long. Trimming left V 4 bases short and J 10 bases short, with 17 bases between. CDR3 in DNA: TGTGCCAGCAGCTCCGGAGGGCGGTTAGAACCCCAGCATTTT. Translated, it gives CASSSGGRLEPQHF.

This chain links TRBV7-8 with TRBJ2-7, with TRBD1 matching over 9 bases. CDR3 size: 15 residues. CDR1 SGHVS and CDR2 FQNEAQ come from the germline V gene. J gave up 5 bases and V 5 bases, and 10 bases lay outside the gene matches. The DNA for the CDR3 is TGTGCCAGCAGCCCTGAAAGGACAGGGGCCCACGAGCAGTACTTC. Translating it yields CASSPERTGAHEQYF.

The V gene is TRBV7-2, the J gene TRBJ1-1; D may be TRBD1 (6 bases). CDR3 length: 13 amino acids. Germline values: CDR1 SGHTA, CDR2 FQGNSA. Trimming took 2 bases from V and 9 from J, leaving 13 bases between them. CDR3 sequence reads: CASSLRGQGQAFF. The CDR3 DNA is TGTGCCAGCAGCTTAAGGGGTCAGGGGCAAGCTTTCTTT.

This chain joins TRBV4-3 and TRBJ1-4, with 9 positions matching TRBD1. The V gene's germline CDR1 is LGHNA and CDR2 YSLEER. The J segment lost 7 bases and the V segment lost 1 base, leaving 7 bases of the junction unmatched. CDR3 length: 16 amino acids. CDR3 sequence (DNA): TGCGCCAGCAGCCAAGTTGCAGGGACAGGGAGTGAAAAACTGTTTTTT. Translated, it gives CASSQVAGTGSEKLFF.

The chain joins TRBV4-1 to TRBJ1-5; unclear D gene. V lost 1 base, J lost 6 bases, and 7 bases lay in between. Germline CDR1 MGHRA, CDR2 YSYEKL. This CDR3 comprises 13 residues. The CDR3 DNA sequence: TGCGCCAGCAGCCAAGTGATCGCTCAGCCCCAGCATTTT. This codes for CASSQVIAQPQHF.

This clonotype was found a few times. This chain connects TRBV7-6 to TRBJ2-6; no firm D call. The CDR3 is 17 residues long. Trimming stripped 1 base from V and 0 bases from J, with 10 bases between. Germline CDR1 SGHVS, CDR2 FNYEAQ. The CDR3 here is CASSLGAGLSGANVLTF. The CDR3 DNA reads TGTGCCAGCAGCTTAGGGGCAGGCCTCTCTGGGGCCAACGTCCTGACTTTC.

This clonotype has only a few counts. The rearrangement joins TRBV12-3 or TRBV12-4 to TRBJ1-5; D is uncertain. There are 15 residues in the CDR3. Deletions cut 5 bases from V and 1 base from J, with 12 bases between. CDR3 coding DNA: TGTGCCAGCAGTCCGCCCCAGGACAGCAATCAGCCCCAGCATTTT. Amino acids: CASSPPQDSNQPQHF.

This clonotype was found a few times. The DNA of the CDR3 is TGTGCCAGCAGTCCACAGACTTATACGCAGTATTTT. Amino acid sequence: CASSPQTYTQYF. The V and J genes are TRBV12-3 or TRBV12-4 and TRBJ2-3, with D unresolved. Trimming shortened V by 5 bases and J by 7 bases, and 10 bases separated the two germline ends. CDR3 length: 12 amino acids.

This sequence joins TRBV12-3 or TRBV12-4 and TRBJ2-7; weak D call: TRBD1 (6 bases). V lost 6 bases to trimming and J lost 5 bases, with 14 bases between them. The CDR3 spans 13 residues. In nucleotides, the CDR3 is TGTGCCAGCAGAGAACAGGGTCCCCACGAGCAGTACTTC. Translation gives CASREQGPHEQYF.

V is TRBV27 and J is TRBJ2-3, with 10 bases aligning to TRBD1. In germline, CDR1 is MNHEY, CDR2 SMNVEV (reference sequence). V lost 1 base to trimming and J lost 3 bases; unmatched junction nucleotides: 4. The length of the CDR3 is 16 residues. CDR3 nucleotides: TGTGCCAGCAGTTTATTCCGGGACAGGGGTACAGATACGCAGTATTTT. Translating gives CASSLFRDRGTDTQYF.

This CDR3 reads CASSTGGPGANVLTF. Here the CDR3 DNA reads TGTGCCAGCAGTACAGGGGGCCCTGGGGCCAACGTCCTGACTTTC. The rearrangement uses TRBV6-8 and TRBJ2-6, with 9 bases aligning to TRBD1. From germline, CDR1 is MNHGY and CDR2 SAAAGT. V shed 5 bases and J 2 bases; nucleotides not matched to a gene: 1. The CDR3 contains 15 residues.